Below, 20 T cell receptor beta chains from the same sample are listed, as sequenced in a study of cytomegalovirus exposure and HLA in healthy donors. Primers for the PCR totalled 60 Vbeta and 13 Jbeta. Libraries were prepared by immunoSEQ multiplex PCR; TCRdb keeps only in-frame clonotypes and omits some of them. The repertoire has around 180,000 clones, 75% to 85% of them found once; the top ten carry about 2%. Input material: PBMCs. Source of these receptors: a woman between 18 and 30 years old in good health and CMV-seropositive.

The chain recombines TRBV6-4 with TRBJ2-3, with D tentatively TRBD2 (5 bases). CDR3 size: 14 residues. CDR1 MRHNA and CDR2 SNTAGT come from the germline V gene. V lost 5 bases and J 2 bases, leaving 11 bases between the germline ends. CDR3 bases: TGTGCCAGCAGTAATGAAGCGGACACAGATACGCAGTATTTT. Protein: CASSNEADTDTQYF.

J is TRBJ2-1 and V is TRBV5-1; the match to TRBD1 covers 8 bases. V was pared by 5 bases and J by 0 bases, with 7 bases of the junction left unmatched. Germline V gene lookup returns CDR1 SGHRS and CDR2 YFSETQ. The length of the CDR3 is 16 residues. CDR3 nucleotides: TGCGCCAGCAGTGAGGACAGGGCCAGCTCCTACAATGAGCAGTTCTTC. Its translation is CASSEDRASSYNEQFF.

This chain links TRBV5-1 with TRBJ2-5; TRBD2 agrees at 8 bases. V trimming: 7 bases; J trimming: 3 bases; junction bases outside the gene matches: 14. CDR3 length: 16 amino acids. In germline, CDR1 is SGHRS, CDR2 YFSETQ. The CDR3 loop reads CASGDSGDSQKETQYF. In DNA form, the CDR3 reads TGCGCCAGCGGGGATAGCGGGGACTCACAAAAAGAGACCCAGTACTTC.

This chain joins TRBV4-2 and TRBJ2-1; D is unclear. In germline, CDR1 is LGHNA, CDR2 YNFKEQ. There are 16 residues in the CDR3. V shed 6 bases and J shed 4 bases, with 19 bases lying between them. This CDR3 reads CASRQSSSSQYNEQFF. In nucleotides, the CDR3 is TGTGCCAGCAGACAATCGAGTTCGAGCCAATACAATGAGCAGTTCTTC.

This rearrangement joins TRBV19 to TRBJ2-2, with TRBD2 identical over 9 bases. Germline V gives CDR1 LNHDA, CDR2 SQIVND (reference sequence). The length of the CDR3 is 16 residues. The J segment lost 7 bases and the V segment lost 3 bases, leaving 9 bases of the junction unmatched. The CDR3 spells CASSMMASGVVGELFF. The CDR3 DNA follows: TGTGCCAGTAGTATGATGGCTAGCGGGGTTGTCGGGGAGCTGTTTTTT.

The chain employs TRBV5-5 and TRBJ1-1; D possibly corresponds to TRBD1 (5 bases). CDR3 size: 12 residues. V was cut by 7 bases and J by 3 bases, with 10 bases left in between. CDR1 SGHKS and CDR2 YYEKEE come from the germline V gene (reference sequence). The CDR3, as DNA: TGTGCCAGCGGCCAGGGTTACACTGAAGCTTTCTTT. It codes for CASGQGYTEAFF.

The J gene is TRBJ1-1, the V gene TRBV6-5; perhaps TRBD1 as D (5 bases). This CDR3 is 14 amino acids long. V dropped 7 bases and J dropped 1 base, with 13 bases sitting between them. Germline V gene data show CDR1 as MNHEY and CDR2 as SVGAGI. CDR3 amino acids: CASTLRQGNTEAFF. The CDR3 nucleotides are TGTGCCAGCACCCTCCGGCAGGGGAACACTGAAGCTTTCTTT.

The chain couples TRBV4-2 to TRBJ1-4, with 8 bases aligning to TRBD1. The CDR3 length is 16 residues. Germline trimming cut 4 bases from V and 6 bases from J; bases unmatched to any gene: 10. Germline V gives CDR1 LGHNA, CDR2 YNFKEQ. The CDR3 DNA sequence: TGTGCCAGCAGCCCCCAAACCGACAGGGGTGATGAAAAACTGTTTTTT. Its protein product is CASSPQTDRGDEKLFF.

This clone was detected only a few times. The V gene is TRBV19, the J gene TRBJ1-5; 10 bases line up with TRBD1. The CDR3 covers 15 residues. Germline trimming cut 7 bases from V and 6 bases from J; bases unmatched to any gene: 9. Looked up from germline, CDR1 is LNHDA and CDR2 is SQIVND (reference sequence). Here the CDR3 reads CASTLDRGGIQPQHF. As DNA, the CDR3 is TGTGCCAGTACCTTGGACAGGGGGGGGATTCAGCCCCAGCATTTT.

The CDR3 loop is CASSTGSVQETQYF. CDR3 coding DNA: TGTGCCAGCAGCACAGGGTCTGTACAAGAGACCCAGTACTTC. The V call is TRBV7-3, the J call TRBJ2-5, with D maybe TRBD1 (6 bases). The germline V gene has CDR1 SGHTA and CDR2 FQGTGA. V was trimmed by 5 bases and J by 2 bases, leaving 12 bases between them. This CDR3 has 14 amino acids.

This clone was seen once. The chain uses TRBV4-1 and TRBJ2-3; D gene ambiguous. From germline, CDR1 is MGHRA and CDR2 YSYEKL. V was trimmed by 2 bases and J by 4 bases, leaving 4 bases between them. The CDR3 has 12 residues. The chain's CDR3 is CASSQIADTQYF. CDR3 nucleotide sequence: TGCGCCAGCAGCCAAATAGCAGATACGCAGTATTTT.

This clone was counted a single time. The V gene is TRBV11-2, the J gene TRBJ1-1; D gene ambiguous. CDR3 length: 16 residues. Germline V lookup: CDR1 SGHAT, CDR2 FQNNGV. V lost 1 base and J lost 0, with 12 bases in between. The CDR3 DNA follows: TGTGCCAGCAGCTTAGTAGAGTTAATGATGAACACTGAAGCTTTCTTT. It yields the protein CASSLVELMMNTEAFF.

The V call is TRBV7-6, the J call TRBJ2-1; D is possibly TRBD2 (5 bases). The V end lost 3 bases, the J end lost 6 bases, and 15 bases lay between the germline ends. Germline values: CDR1 SGHVS, CDR2 FNYEAQ. CDR3 size: 15 residues. The CDR3 DNA reads TGTGCCAGCAGCTTGGGATTAACTAGTTTCAATGAGCAGTTCTTC. The encoded protein is CASSLGLTSFNEQFF.

The rearrangement links TRBV5-6 to TRBJ2-2; D possibly corresponds to TRBD1 (6 bases). The CDR3 is 15 residues long. Germline CDR1 is SGHDT and CDR2 is YYEEEE. The V end was cut by 2 bases, the J end by 4 bases, with 12 bases between. The CDR3 nucleotides read TGTGCCAGCAGCTTCCGGGACATTGCCACCGGGGAGCTGTTTTTT. It translates to CASSFRDIATGELFF.

This chain uses TRBV19 with TRBJ1-4; 7 nucleotides align to TRBD1. V trimming: 4 bases; J trimming: 2 bases; junction bases outside the gene matches: 4. Germline V gene sequence: CDR1 LNHDA, CDR2 SQIVND (reference sequence). This CDR3 comprises 15 residues. CDR3 nucleotide sequence: TGTGCCAGTAGTAGGGACAGAAAGACTAATGAAAAACTGTTTTTT. Translating gives CASSRDRKTNEKLFF. Filled out from reference TRBV19 and TRBJ1-4, the complete variable domain reads DGGITQSPKYLFRKEGQNVTLSCEQNLNHDAMYWYRQDPGQGLRLIYYSQIVNDFQKGDIAEGYSVSREKKESFPLTVTSAQKNPTAFYLCASSRDRKTNEKLFFGSGTQLSVL.

V gene TRBV4-1 combines with J gene TRBJ1-4, with D possibly matching TRBD1 (6 bases). The CDR3 consists of 16 residues. Trimming removed 4 bases at V and 8 bases at J, with 20 bases between. Germline lookup yields CDR1 MGHRA and CDR2 YSYEKL. The CDR3 region has the DNA TGCGCCAGCAGCCGGGCCTTTAGGGGGATCGTAGAAAAACTGTTTTTT. This sequence encodes CASSRAFRGIVEKLFF.

The V call is TRBV2, the J call TRBJ1-2, with TRBD1 identical over 7 bases. There are 14 residues in the CDR3. Per the germline V gene, CDR1 is SNHLY and CDR2 is FYNNEI. The V and J ends lost 6 bases and 4 bases, in that order; junction bases with no gene match: 8. In nucleotides, the CDR3 is TGTGCCAGCAGGGCCGAGGGACAGCTCTATGGCTACACCTTC. Translating it yields CASRAEGQLYGYTF.

This clone was counted once. J is TRBJ1-5 and V is TRBV6-1; 7 bases map to TRBD1. CDR1 is MNHNS and CDR2 is SASEGT in the germline V gene. This CDR3 is 15 amino acids long. V dropped 7 bases and J dropped 0; count of bases not matched to a gene: 6. The CDR3 reads CASNPGTASNQPQHF. CDR3 DNA sequence: TGTGCCAGCAATCCCGGGACAGCTAGCAATCAGCCCCAGCATTTT.

The rearrangement joins TRBV28 to TRBJ2-5; D unclear. Trimming stripped 6 bases from V and 4 bases from J, with 15 bases between. Germline-derived CDR1 and CDR2 are MDHEN and SYDVKM. This CDR3 comprises 14 residues. CDR3 loop: CASSLDQVVETQYF. The CDR3 bases are TGTGCCAGCAGCCTCGACCAGGTGGTAGAGACCCAGTACTTC.

The CDR3 sequence is CASSRVAGGFNEQYF. Here the CDR3 DNA reads TGTGCCAGCTCACGCGTCGCAGGGGGCTTCAACGAGCAGTACTTC. The J gene is TRBJ2-7, the V gene TRBV18, with 8 bases fitting TRBD1. With 4 bases clipped from V and 5 bases from J, the junction kept 10 bases outside the gene matches. The CDR3 sequence is 15 residues long. From germline, CDR1 is KGHSH and CDR2 LQKENI.